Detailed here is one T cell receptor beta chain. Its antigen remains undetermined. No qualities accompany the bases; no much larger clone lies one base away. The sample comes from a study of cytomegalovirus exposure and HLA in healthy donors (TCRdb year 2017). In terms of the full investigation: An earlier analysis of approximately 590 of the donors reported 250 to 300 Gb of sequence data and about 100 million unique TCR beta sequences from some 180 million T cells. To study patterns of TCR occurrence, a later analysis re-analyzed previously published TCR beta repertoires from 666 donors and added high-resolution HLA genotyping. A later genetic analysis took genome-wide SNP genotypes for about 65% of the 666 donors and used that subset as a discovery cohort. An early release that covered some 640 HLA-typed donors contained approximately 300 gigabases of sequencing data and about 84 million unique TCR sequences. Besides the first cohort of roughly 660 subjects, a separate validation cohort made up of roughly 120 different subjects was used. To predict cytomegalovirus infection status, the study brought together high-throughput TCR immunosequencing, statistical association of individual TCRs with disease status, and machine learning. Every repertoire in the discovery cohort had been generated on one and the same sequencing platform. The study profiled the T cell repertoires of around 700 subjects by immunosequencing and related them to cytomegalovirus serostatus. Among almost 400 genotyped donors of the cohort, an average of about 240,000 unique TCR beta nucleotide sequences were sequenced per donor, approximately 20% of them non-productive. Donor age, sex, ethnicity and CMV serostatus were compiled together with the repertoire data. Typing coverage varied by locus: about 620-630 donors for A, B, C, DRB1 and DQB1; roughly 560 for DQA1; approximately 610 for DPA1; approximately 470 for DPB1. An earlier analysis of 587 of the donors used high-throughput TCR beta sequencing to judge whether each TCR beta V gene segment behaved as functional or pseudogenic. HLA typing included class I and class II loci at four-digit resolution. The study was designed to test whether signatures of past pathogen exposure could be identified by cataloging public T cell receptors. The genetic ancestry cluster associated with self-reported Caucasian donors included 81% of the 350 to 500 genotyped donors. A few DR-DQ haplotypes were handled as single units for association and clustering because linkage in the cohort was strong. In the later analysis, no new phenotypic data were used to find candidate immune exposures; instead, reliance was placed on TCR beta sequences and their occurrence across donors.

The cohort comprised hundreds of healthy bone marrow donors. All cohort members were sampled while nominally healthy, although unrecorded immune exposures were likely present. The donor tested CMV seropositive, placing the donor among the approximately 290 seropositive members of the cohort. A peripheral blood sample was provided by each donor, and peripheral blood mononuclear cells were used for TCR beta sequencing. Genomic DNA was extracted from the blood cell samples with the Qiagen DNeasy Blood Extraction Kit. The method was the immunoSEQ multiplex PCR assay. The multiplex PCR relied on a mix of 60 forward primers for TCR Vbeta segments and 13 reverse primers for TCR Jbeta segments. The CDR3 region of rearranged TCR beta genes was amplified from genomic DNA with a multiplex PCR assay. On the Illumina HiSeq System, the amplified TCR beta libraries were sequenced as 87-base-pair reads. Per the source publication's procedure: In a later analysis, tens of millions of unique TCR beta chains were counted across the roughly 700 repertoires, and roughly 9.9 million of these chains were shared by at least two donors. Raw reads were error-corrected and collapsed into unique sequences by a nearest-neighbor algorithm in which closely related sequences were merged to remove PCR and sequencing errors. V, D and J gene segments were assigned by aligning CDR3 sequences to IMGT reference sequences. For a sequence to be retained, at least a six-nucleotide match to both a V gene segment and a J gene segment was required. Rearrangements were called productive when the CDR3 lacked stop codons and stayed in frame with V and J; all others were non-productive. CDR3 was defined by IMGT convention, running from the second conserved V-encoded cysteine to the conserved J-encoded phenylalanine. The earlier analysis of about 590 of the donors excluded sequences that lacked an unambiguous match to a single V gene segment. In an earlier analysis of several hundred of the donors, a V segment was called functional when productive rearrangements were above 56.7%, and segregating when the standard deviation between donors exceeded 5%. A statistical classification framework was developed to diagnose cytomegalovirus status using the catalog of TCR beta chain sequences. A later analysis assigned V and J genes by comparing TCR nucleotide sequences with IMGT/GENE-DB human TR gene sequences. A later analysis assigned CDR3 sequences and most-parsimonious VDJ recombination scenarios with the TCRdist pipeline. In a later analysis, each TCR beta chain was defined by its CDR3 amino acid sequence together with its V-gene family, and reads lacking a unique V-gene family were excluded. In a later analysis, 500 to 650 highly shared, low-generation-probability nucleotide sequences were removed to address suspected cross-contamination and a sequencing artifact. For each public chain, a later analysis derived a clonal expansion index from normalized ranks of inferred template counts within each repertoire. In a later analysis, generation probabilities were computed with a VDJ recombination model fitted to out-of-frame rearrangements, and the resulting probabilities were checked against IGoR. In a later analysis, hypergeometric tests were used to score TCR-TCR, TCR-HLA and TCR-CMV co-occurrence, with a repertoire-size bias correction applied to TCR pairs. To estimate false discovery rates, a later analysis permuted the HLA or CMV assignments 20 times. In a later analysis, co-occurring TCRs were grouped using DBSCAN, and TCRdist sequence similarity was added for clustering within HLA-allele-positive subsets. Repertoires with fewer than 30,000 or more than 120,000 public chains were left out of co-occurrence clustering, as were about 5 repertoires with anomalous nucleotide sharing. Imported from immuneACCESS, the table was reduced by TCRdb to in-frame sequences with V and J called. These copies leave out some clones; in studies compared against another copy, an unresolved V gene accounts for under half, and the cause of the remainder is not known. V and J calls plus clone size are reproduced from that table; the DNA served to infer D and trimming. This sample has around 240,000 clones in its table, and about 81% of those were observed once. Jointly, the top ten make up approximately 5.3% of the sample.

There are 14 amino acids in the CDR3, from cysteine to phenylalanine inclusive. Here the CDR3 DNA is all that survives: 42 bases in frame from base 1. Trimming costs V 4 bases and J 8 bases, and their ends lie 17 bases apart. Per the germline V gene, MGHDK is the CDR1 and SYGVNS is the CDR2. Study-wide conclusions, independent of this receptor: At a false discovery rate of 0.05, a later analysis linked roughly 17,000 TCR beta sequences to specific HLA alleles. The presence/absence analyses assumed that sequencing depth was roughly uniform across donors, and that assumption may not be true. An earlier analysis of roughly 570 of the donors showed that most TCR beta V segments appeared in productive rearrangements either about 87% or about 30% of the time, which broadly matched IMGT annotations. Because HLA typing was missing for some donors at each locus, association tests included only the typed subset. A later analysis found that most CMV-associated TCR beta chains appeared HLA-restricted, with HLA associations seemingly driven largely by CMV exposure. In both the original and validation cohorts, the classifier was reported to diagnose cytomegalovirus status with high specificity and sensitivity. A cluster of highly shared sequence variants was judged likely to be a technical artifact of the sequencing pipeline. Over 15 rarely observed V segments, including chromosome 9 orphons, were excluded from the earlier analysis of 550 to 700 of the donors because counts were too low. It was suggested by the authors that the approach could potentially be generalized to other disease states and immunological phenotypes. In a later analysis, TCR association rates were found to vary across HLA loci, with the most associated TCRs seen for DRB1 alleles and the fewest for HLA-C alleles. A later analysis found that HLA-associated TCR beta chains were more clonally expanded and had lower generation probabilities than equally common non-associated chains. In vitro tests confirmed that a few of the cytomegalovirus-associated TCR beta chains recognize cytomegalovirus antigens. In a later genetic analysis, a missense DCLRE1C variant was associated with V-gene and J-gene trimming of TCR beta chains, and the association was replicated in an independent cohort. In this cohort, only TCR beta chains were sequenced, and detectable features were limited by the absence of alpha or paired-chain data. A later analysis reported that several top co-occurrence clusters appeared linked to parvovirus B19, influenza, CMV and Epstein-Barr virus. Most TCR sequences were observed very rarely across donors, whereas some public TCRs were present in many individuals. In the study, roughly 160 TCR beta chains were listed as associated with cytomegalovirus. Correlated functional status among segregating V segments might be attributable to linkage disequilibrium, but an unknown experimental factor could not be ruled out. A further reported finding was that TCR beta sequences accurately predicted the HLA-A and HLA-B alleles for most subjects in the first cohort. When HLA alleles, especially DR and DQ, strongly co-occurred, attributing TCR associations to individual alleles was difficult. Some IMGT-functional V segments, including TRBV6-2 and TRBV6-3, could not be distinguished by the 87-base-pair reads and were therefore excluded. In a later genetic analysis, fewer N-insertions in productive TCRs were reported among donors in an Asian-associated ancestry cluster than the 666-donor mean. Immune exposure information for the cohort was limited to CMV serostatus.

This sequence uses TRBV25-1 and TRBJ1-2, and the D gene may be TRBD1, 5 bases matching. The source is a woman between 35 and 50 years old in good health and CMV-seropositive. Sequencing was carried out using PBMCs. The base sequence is TGTGCCAGCAGTGCATATGGAGGGGCTGGGGGCTACACCTTC. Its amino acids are CASSAYGGAGGYTF.